This TCR beta chain originates from a study of blood T cells in healthy people across ages. Study observations and caveats: Long-lived donors carried more naive CD4+ cells and greater diversity than aged donors.

A J-beta primer mix and a sample-barcoded 5' primer were used in a second PCR of about 7 to 12 cycles. TCRdb passed the 5' RACE reads through MiXCR, listing each CDR3 protein once. The data contain 950,000 to 1,200,000 distinct CDR3 sequences, about two fifths of them singletons. This clonotype has more than one count but fewer than ten. The antigen is not known. Germline V gene data show CDR1 as MNHNS and CDR2 as SASEGT. The CDR3 has 15 amino acids. V lost 5 bases, J lost 5 bases, and 6 bases stayed unmatched. The genes are TRBV6-1 and TRBJ1-5, with 10 bases matching TRBD1. Source material: blood. This receptor was identified in a man aged 18 to 29 in good health. CDR3 sequence reads: CASSLTGGGYQPQHF. CDR3 sequence (DNA): TGTGCCAGCAGTTTGACAGGGGGCGGTTATCAGCCCCAGCATTTT.